Below are 15 T cell receptor beta chains sequenced from a single sample in a study of T cells in localized non-small cell lung cancer. Sequencing was performed with immunoSEQ multiplex PCR; in TCRdb, only in-frame clones are kept and a portion is missing. Of around 53,000 clones listed, around three quarters were seen once; the top ten hold roughly 4.5%. The input for sequencing was PBMCs, taken before any cancer treatment. These receptors were obtained from a woman between 35 and 70 years old with stage II lung adenocarcinoma.

V usage is TRBV7-2 and J usage is TRBJ2-3; 8 bases fit TRBD1. CDR1 and CDR2 from the germline V gene are SGHTA and FQGNSA. V shed 5 bases and J 4 bases; nucleotides not matched to a gene: 8. This CDR3 is built from 15 residues. This chain's CDR3 is CASSRGQGVADTQYF. DNA for the CDR3: TGTGCCAGCAGCCGAGGACAGGGAGTCGCAGATACGCAGTATTTT.

This chain uses TRBV30 with TRBJ2-5, with 8 nucleotides matching TRBD2. The V segment lost 0 bases and the J segment 7 bases; nucleotides outside the gene matches: 7. The CDR3 has 14 residues. CDR1 is GTSNPN and CDR2 is SVGIG in the germline V gene (reference sequence). CDR3 protein: CAWSVSGLAGTQYF. The CDR3 DNA is TGTGCCTGGAGTGTATCTGGACTAGCAGGGACCCAGTACTTC. Full variable domain (missing parts from reference TRBV30 and TRBJ2-5): SQTIHQWPATLVQPVGSPLSLECTVEGTSNPNLYWYRQAAGRGLQLLFYSVGIGQISSEVPQNLSASRPQDRQFILSSKKLLLSDSGFYLCAWSVSGLAGTQYFGPGTRLLVL.

This clone was seen just once. This chain joins TRBV27 and TRBJ2-7, with 10 bases matching TRBD2. V lost 5 bases, J lost 0 bases, and 4 bases stayed unmatched. The length of the CDR3 is 15 residues. CDR1 is MNHEY and CDR2 is SMNVEV in the germline V gene (reference sequence). CDR3 coding DNA: TGTGCCAGCAGTAAACAGCGGGGGGGCTCCTACGAGCAGTACTTC. Encoded protein: CASSKQRGGSYEQYF.

The chain joins TRBV9 to TRBJ2-3; possibly TRBD1 for D (5 bases). The V gene lost 0 bases and the J gene lost 1 base, with 9 bases spanning the gap. CDR1 SGDLS and CDR2 YYNGEE come from the germline V gene. The CDR3 sequence is 15 residues long. The CDR3 nucleotides are TGTGCCAGCAGCGTAGAACAGGCGCGCACAGATACGCAGTATTTT. Protein product: CASSVEQARTDTQYF.

The chain employs TRBV28 and TRBJ1-1; no firm D call. Trimming left V 2 bases short and J 0 bases short, with 7 bases between. Looked up from germline, CDR1 is MDHEN and CDR2 is SYDVKM. The CDR3 length is 14 residues. Written as DNA, the CDR3 is TGTGCCAGCAGTTTAGGGAGTGTGAACACTGAAGCTTTCTTT. It yields the protein CASSLGSVNTEAFF.

The chain is built from TRBV10-3 and TRBJ1-5; D gene unclear. CDR1 and CDR2 from the germline V gene are ENHRY and SYGVKD. V dropped 6 bases and J dropped 7 bases, with 13 bases sitting between them. This CDR3 contains 13 residues. CDR3 DNA: TGTGCCATCAGCGACCTGGAGGGACAGCCCCAGCATTTT. This translates into CAISDLEGQPQHF.

J is TRBJ1-4 and V is TRBV11-2, with a weak D call TRBD1 (5 bases). Germline CDR1 SGHAT, CDR2 FQNNGV. Deletions cut 5 bases from V and 0 bases from J, with 10 bases between. The CDR3 is made up of 15 amino acids. The CDR3 DNA reads as TGTGCCAGCAGCCGCGGGGACTCAACTAATGAAAAACTGTTTTTT. Its translation: CASSRGDSTNEKLFF. The full variable domain, in which reference TRBV11-2 and TRBJ1-4 provide the parts outside the CDR3, is EAGVAQSPRYKIIEKRQSVAFWCNPISGHATLYWYQQILGQGPKLLIQFQNNGVVDDSQLPKDRFSAERLKGVDSTLKIQPAKLEDSAVYLCASSRGDSTNEKLFFGSGTQLSVL.

V is TRBV11-2 and J is TRBJ1-1; no clear D. Germline V lookup: CDR1 SGHAT, CDR2 FQNNGV. The CDR3 is 13 residues long. The V and J ends lost 5 bases and 5 bases respectively, with 12 bases between them. CDR3 bases: TGTGCCAGCAGCACTAGGCGGGGAACTGAAGCTTTCTTT. This translates into CASSTRRGTEAFF.

Here the CDR3 reads CASERDLNTEAFF. The CDR3 nucleotides read TGTGCCAGCGAGAGAGACCTGAACACTGAAGCTTTCTTT. The chain recombines TRBV28 with TRBJ1-1; no clear D. V was clipped by 8 bases and J by 0 bases, with 10 bases between them. The CDR3 covers 13 residues. Germline V gives CDR1 MDHEN, CDR2 SYDVKM.

In its sample, this clone was seen a few times. The J gene is TRBJ1-2, the V gene TRBV7-2, with D unclear. CDR3 size: 15 residues. Trimming stripped 6 bases from V and 3 bases from J, with 17 bases between. CDR1 is SGHTA, CDR2 FQGNSA, per germline. The CDR3 sequence is CASRKATAGDYGYTF. The CDR3 DNA follows: TGTGCCAGCAGAAAAGCTACGGCAGGAGACTATGGCTACACCTTC.

This chain joins TRBV18 and TRBJ1-4; D is unresolved. The V end was cut by 5 bases, the J end by 7 bases, with 17 bases between. The CDR3 covers 15 residues. Germline assignment: CDR1 KGHSH and CDR2 LQKENI. The CDR3 loop reads CASSSETGYGEKLFF. DNA for the CDR3: TGTGCCAGCTCATCCGAGACGGGTTACGGTGAAAAACTGTTTTTT. The variable domain in full, with the rest retrieved from reference TRBV18 and TRBJ1-4, is NAGVMQNPRHLVRRRGQEARLRCSPMKGHSHVYWYRQLPEEGLKFMVYLQKENIIDESGMPKERFSAEFPKEGPSILRIQQVVRGDSAAYFCASSSETGYGEKLFFGSGTQLSVL.

The chain combines TRBV18 with TRBJ2-3, with 9 bases fitting TRBD2. J was trimmed by 2 bases and V by 4 bases; bases with no gene match: 10. The CDR3 is 17 amino acids. Germline V CDR1 and CDR2: KGHSH, LQKENI. Written as DNA, the CDR3 is TGTGCCAGCTCACTATCCTTAGCGGGGGCCCTCACAGATACGCAGTATTTT. Translating it yields CASSLSLAGALTDTQYF.

This clone came up a few times. The chain has TRBV5-4 and TRBJ1-5, with 8 positions matching TRBD1. Trimming cost V 4 bases and J 4 bases; bases outside gene matches: 10. This CDR3 is 16 amino acids long. Germline CDR1 reads SGHNT; CDR2 reads YYREEE (reference sequence). The DNA for the CDR3 is TGTGCCAGCAGCCAGAGACAGGGGATAAGTAATCAGCCCCAGCATTTT. Its protein is CASSQRQGISNQPQHF.

The rearrangement links TRBV9 to TRBJ2-1; possible D gene TRBD1, 6 bases. Looked up from germline, CDR1 is SGDLS and CDR2 is YYNGEE. CDR3 length: 14 amino acids. Trimming took off 3 bases at V and 8 bases at J, with 15 bases between the two ends. CDR3 in DNA: TGTGCCAGCAGCGCCAGGGGTAGGGGCGATGAGCAGTTCTTC. Amino acids: CASSARGRGDEQFF.

The rearrangement joins TRBV11-1 to TRBJ1-2; no definite D call. CDR1 is SGHAT, CDR2 FQDESV, per germline (reference sequence). Trimming cost V 5 bases and J 2 bases, with 9 bases left between them. This CDR3 spans 13 amino acids. CDR3 bases: TGTGCCAGCAGCCCGTCGGGGAACTATGGCTACACCTTC. This translates into CASSPSGNYGYTF.